This T cell receptor beta chain was sequenced for a study of T cell changes during pregnancy in multiple sclerosis. Unmatched junction bases numbered 8, after V lost 5 bases and J lost 5 bases. Germline V lookup: CDR1 SGHTA, CDR2 FQGNSA. The CDR3 has 14 amino acids. Profiling relied on immunoSEQ multiplex PCR, and the TCRdb table lists in-frame clones only, not all of them. The sample holds roughly 40,000 clones, 90% seen once. The source was CD4+ T cells from peripheral blood mononuclear cells, collected in the first trimester of pregnancy. The chain combines TRBV7-2 with TRBJ2-5, with TRBD1 matching over 7 bases. The receptor's source is a female donor in good health, enrolled as a control in a pregnancy study. CDR3 DNA sequence: TGTGCCAGCAGCCCACGGACAGGAGCGGAGACCCAGTACTTC. It encodes CASSPRTGAETQYF.